Each of the 29 T cell receptor beta chains below was sequenced from the same sample in a study of molecular identifiers for immune sequencing clone quantification. Each CDR3 protein gets one entry after TCRdb re-called the PCR reads with MiXCR. Of 300,000 to 400,000 distinct CDR3 sequences in the sample, about a fifth were seen once. Sequenced input: naive CD8+ T cells from blood, with Jurkat cell RNA spiked in. The subset: FACS-sorted CD8+CD4-CCR7+CD45RA+ naive T cells. The receptors shown here come from a human donor in good health. Some libraries in this study had Jurkat cell RNA spiked in.

Ten or more counts support this clonotype. J is TRBJ2-4 and V is TRBV9; D ambiguous. The CDR3 runs to 12 residues. Trimming removed 3 bases from V and 5 bases from J, with 6 bases in between. Germline V gene data show CDR1 as SGDLS and CDR2 as YYNGEE. This CDR3 reads CASSGPENIQYF. The CDR3 bases are TGTGCCAGCAGCGGACCCGAAAACATTCAGTACTTC.

As regards this clonotype: A clone one base away is much larger, so this may be a read error. CDR3 nucleotides: TGTGCCAGCAGCCCACCCCAGGGGAATACGCAGTGTTTT. Protein sequence: CASSPPQGNTQCF. J is TRBJ2-3 and V is TRBV7-9, with D perhaps matching TRBD1 (6 bases). Germline V lookup: CDR1 SEHNR, CDR2 FQNEAQ (reference sequence). This CDR3 has 13 amino acids.

This clonotype was counted ten times or more. The chain links TRBV7-9 to TRBJ2-2; 9 bases match TRBD1. CDR3 length: 15 amino acids. From germline, CDR1 is SEHNR and CDR2 FQNEAQ (reference sequence). Trimming at V came to 6 bases and at J to 3 bases, leaving 5 bases not matched to a gene. The CDR3 sequence is CASRATGGDTGELFF. The CDR3 DNA is TGTGCCAGCAGAGCAACAGGGGGCGACACCGGGGAGCTGTTTTTT.

The chain links TRBV6-1 to TRBJ2-3; 16 bases are shared with TRBD2. The CDR3 loop spans 20 amino acids. Losses at the gene ends were 3 bases for V and 2 bases for J; bases not matched to a gene: 11. CDR1 is MNHNS, CDR2 SASEGT, per germline. CDR3 protein: CASSDGPPGLAGGPTDTQYF. CDR3 nucleotides: TGTGCCAGCAGTGATGGGCCCCCGGGACTAGCGGGAGGGCCCACAGATACGCAGTATTTT.

The chain has TRBV4-1 and TRBJ2-7; D is uncertain. The CDR3 consists of 15 residues. Between the trimmed V and J ends, which lost 4 bases and 2 bases, there was a span of 15 bases. CDR1 MGHRA and CDR2 YSYEKL come from the germline V gene. The CDR3 nucleotides read TGCGCCAGCAGCCCGTACACTTCGGCCACCTACGAGCAGTACTTC. Its translation: CASSPYTSATYEQYF.

This clonotype was seen repeatedly, ten times or more. V and J are TRBV7-9 and TRBJ2-1; possible D gene TRBD1, 5 bases. The V gene's germline CDR1 is SEHNR and CDR2 FQNEAQ (reference sequence). This CDR3 region has 16 residues. V lost 9 bases and J 3 bases, leaving 21 bases between the germline ends. The CDR3 DNA follows: TGTGCCAGTACTCTAGGGGTCATGACGTTCTACAATGAGCAGTTCTTC. The encoded protein is CASTLGVMTFYNEQFF.

This chain uses TRBV7-6 with TRBJ1-1, with D maybe TRBD1 (5 bases). The CDR3 consists of 14 residues. Germline assignment: CDR1 SGHVS and CDR2 FNYEAQ. V shed 7 bases and J shed 6 bases, with 18 bases lying between them. For the CDR3, the DNA is TGTGCCAGCACCCTTAGTGGGGGAGAGGCTGAAGCTTTCTTT. Its protein is CASTLSGGEAEAFF.

This clonotype has at least ten counts. The chain carries TRBV6-5 and TRBJ1-1; TRBD1 is a possible D gene (5 bases). The CDR3 has 14 amino acids. Germline V gives CDR1 MNHEY, CDR2 SVGAGI. Trimming shortened V by 2 bases and J by 1 base, and 8 bases separated the two germline ends. CDR3 nucleotide sequence: TGTGCCAGCAGTTACACGGGGGGGAACACTGAAGCTTTCTTT. This codes for CASSYTGGNTEAFF.

This clonotype has ten or more counts. The gene calls are TRBV7-9 and TRBJ2-7; D is undetermined. The CDR3 sequence is 13 residues long. Per germline, CDR1 SEHNR and CDR2 FQNEAQ (reference sequence). Trimming cost V 3 bases and J 5 bases, with 11 bases left between them. CDR3 region: CASSLVEGNEQYF. The DNA for the CDR3 is TGTGCCAGCAGCTTGGTTGAAGGAAACGAGCAGTACTTC.

This clonotype was observed many times. This chain joins TRBV29-1 and TRBJ2-7; no definite D call. Germline V gene sequence: CDR1 SQVTM, CDR2 ANQGSEA. The CDR3 sequence is 13 residues long. The V end was cut by 4 bases, the J end by 0 bases, with 10 bases between. In DNA, the CDR3 is TGCAGCGTTGCGGCGTCGAGCTCCTACGAGCAGTACTTC. Its protein is CSVAASSSYEQYF.

This clonotype came up many times. This rearrangement joins TRBV29-1 to TRBJ2-1; D may be TRBD1 (6 bases). Per germline, CDR1 SQVTM and CDR2 ANQGSEA. This CDR3 region has 13 residues. The V end was cut by 4 bases, the J end by 6 bases, with 13 bases between. The DNA for the CDR3 is TGCAGCGTTGGGTCAGGGGTTGGCAATGAGCAGTTCTTC. Residues: CSVGSGVGNEQFF.

This clonotype has a count of ten or more. The genes are TRBV9 and TRBJ2-3; weak D call: TRBD1 (5 bases). The length of the CDR3 is 14 residues. Germline-derived CDR1 and CDR2 are SGDLS and YYNGEE. V lost 4 bases and J lost 3, with 12 bases in between. CDR3 amino acids: CASSPGRATDTQYF. In DNA, the CDR3 is TGTGCCAGCAGCCCCGGCAGGGCTACAGATACGCAGTATTTT.

This clonotype was counted many times. The chain is built from TRBV6-2 or TRBV6-3 and TRBJ2-7; D uncertain. V was shortened by 2 bases and J by 0 bases, with 14 bases between the two germline ends. The V gene's germline CDR1 is MNHEY and CDR2 SVGEGT. This CDR3 has 16 amino acids. The CDR3 loop reads CASSYDRAERSYEQYF. Written as DNA, the CDR3 is TGTGCCAGCAGTTACGACCGTGCGGAACGCTCCTACGAGCAGTACTTC.

This clonotype was found many times. The CDR3 coding sequence is TGTGCCAGCAGCAAACTAGCGGGAGAGCAGTACTTC. This encodes CASSKLAGEQYF. The V gene is TRBV7-9, the J gene TRBJ2-7, with 10 bases lining up with TRBD2. This CDR3 spans 12 amino acids. Germline CDR1 and CDR2: SEHNR and FQNEAQ (reference sequence). V shed 5 bases, J shed 7 bases, and the junction held 2 bases outside the gene matches.

Concerning this clonotype itself: A much larger clone lies one base from this, so it may be a read error. The chain employs TRBV7-2 and TRBJ1-4; 7 positions match TRBD1. The CDR3 has 18 residues. Germline V gene data show CDR1 as SGHTA and CDR2 as FQGNSA. For the CDR3, the DNA is TGTGCCTGCAGCTTAGTAGGAACAGGGGATCTCTTAGGTGAAAAACTGTTTTTT. This sequence encodes CACSLVGTGDLLGEKLFF.

V gene TRBV4-1 combines with J gene TRBJ2-7; D is uncertain. V lost 0 bases and J 2 bases, leaving 5 bases between the germline ends. The CDR3 is 13 residues long. Germline values: CDR1 MGHRA, CDR2 YSYEKL. The CDR3 sequence is CASSQEATYEQYF. CDR3 DNA: TGCGCCAGCAGCCAAGAAGCTACCTACGAGCAGTACTTC.

The chain combines TRBV6-2 or TRBV6-3 with TRBJ2-1, with 8 positions matching TRBD2. The CDR3 runs to 16 residues. The germline gives CDR1 MNHEY, CDR2 SVGEGT. V was clipped by 8 bases and J by 2 bases; unmatched bases: 11. Here the CDR3 DNA reads TGTGCCAGCCGACAAGATAGCGGGATCACCTACAATGAGCAGTTCTTC. It encodes CASRQDSGITYNEQFF.

Notes on this clonotype: The junction differs from germline at one of its ends, possibly a read error. The chain joins TRBV4-3 to TRBJ1-5; D is possibly TRBD1 (5 bases). From germline, CDR1 is LGHNA and CDR2 YSLEER. The CDR3 extends over 15 amino acids. CDR3 nucleotide sequence: TGCGCCGGCAGCCAAGATAGGGGTAGCAATCAGCCCCAGCATTTT. Its protein is CAGSQDRGSNQPQHF.

In this sample, this clonotype turned up many times. The gene calls are TRBV29-1 and TRBJ2-3; no clear D. The V gene's germline CDR1 is SQVTM and CDR2 ANQGSEA. Trimming shortened V by 0 bases and J by 6 bases, and 10 bases separated the two germline ends. This CDR3 has 13 amino acids. CDR3 sequence: CSVEDLGLDTQYF. In DNA, the CDR3 is TGCAGCGTTGAAGATCTGGGCTTGGATACGCAGTATTTT.

In its sample, this clonotype was seen many times. This chain joins TRBV9 and TRBJ1-3; no reliable D call. Trimming left V 3 bases short and J 0 bases short, with 4 bases between. The V gene's germline CDR1 is SGDLS and CDR2 YYNGEE. This CDR3 is built from 13 residues. CDR3 in amino acids: CASSEVSGNTIYF. Written as DNA, the CDR3 is TGTGCCAGCAGCGAGGTCTCTGGAAACACCATATATTTT. Full variable domain (rest looked up from reference TRBV9 and TRBJ1-3): DSGVTQTPKHLITATGQRVTLRCSPRSGDLSVYWYQQSLDQGLQFLIQYYNGEERAKGNILERFSAQQFPDLHSELNLSSLELGDSALYFCASSEVSGNTIYFGEGSWLTVV.

This clonotype came up many times. The chain links TRBV7-9 to TRBJ2-7, with a possible D match to TRBD2 (5 bases). Germline loops: CDR1 SEHNR, CDR2 FQNEAQ (reference sequence). The V end was cut by 5 bases, the J end by 3 bases, with 8 bases between. The CDR3 has 12 residues. The CDR3 nucleotides read TGTGCCAGCAGCCCGGGGTACTACGAGCAGTACTTC. Translating it yields CASSPGYYEQYF.

This clonotype was found many times. The chain carries TRBV5-4 and TRBJ1-6, with D perhaps TRBD1 (6 bases). Deletions cut 3 bases from V and 7 bases from J, with 14 bases between. Per the germline V gene, CDR1 is SGHNT and CDR2 is YYREEE (reference sequence). This CDR3 is 15 amino acids long. CDR3 protein: CASSWDPGGNSPLHF. In DNA form, the CDR3 reads TGTGCCAGCAGCTGGGACCCGGGGGGCAATTCACCCCTCCACTTT.

V gene TRBV11-2 combines with J gene TRBJ2-5; a weak D match, TRBD1 (6 bases). CDR1 and CDR2 from the germline V gene are SGHAT and FQNNGV. The CDR3 loop spans 17 amino acids. V dropped 3 bases and J dropped 5 bases, with 22 bases sitting between them. Here the CDR3 DNA reads TGTGCCAGCAGCTTCTTAGAGGGGTTGTTGGGACACGAGACCCAGTACTTC. Amino acid sequence: CASSFLEGLLGHETQYF.

Many counts were recorded for this clonotype. The chain recombines TRBV5-8 with TRBJ2-7; 7 nucleotides align to TRBD2. Germline loops: CDR1 SGHTS, CDR2 YDEGEE. CDR3 size: 15 residues. V was clipped by 0 bases and J by 3 bases; unmatched bases: 6. CDR3 residues: CASSLAGGGYYEQYF. CDR3 coding DNA: TGTGCCAGCAGCTTGGCCGGCGGGGGATACTACGAGCAGTACTTC.

The chain has TRBV27 and TRBJ2-7; possibly TRBD2 for D (5 bases). The germline V gene has CDR1 MNHEY and CDR2 SMNVEV (reference sequence). The germline V and J ends were trimmed by 2 bases and 7 bases, with 9 bases remaining between them. The CDR3 contains 12 residues. The CDR3 DNA reads as TGTGCCAGCAGTTTACTAGCCGGGGAGCAGTACTTC. Translation: CASSLLAGEQYF.

On this clonotype itself: A single base separates this from a much larger clone, so it may be a read error. This likely comes from a read error, as the CDR3 has no conserved phenylalanine or tryptophan at its end. V gene TRBV6-5 combines with J gene TRBJ2-3, with D perhaps TRBD1 (5 bases). The V gene lost 0 bases and the J gene lost 11 bases, with 12 bases spanning the gap. This CDR3 is 13 amino acids long. Germline lookup yields CDR1 MNHEY and CDR2 SVGAGI. The DNA of the CDR3 is TGTGCCAGCAGTTACTCGGTAGGGCAGGGGCAGTATTTA. Translated: CASSYSVGQGQYL.

The chain links TRBV27 to TRBJ2-7, with unresolved D. This CDR3 comprises 13 residues. CDR1 and CDR2 from the germline V gene are MNHEY and SMNVEV (reference sequence). Trimming shortened V by 6 bases and J by 3 bases, and 12 bases separated the two germline ends. The CDR3 bases are TGTGCCAGCAGCTTAACCCACAACTACGAGCAGTACTTC. It encodes CASSLTHNYEQYF.

Turning to this clonotype: Possible read error: a much larger clone is one base away. The CDR3 sequence is CASSPVVGQGDTQYF. In nucleotides, the CDR3 is TGTGCCAGCAGCCCGGTCGTGGGACAGGGGGATACGCAGTATTTT. The chain uses TRBV7-6 and TRBJ2-3; 10 bases are shared with TRBD1. Germline CDR1 SGHVS, CDR2 FNYEAQ. The CDR3 is 15 amino acids. V lost 5 bases and J lost 6; bases outside the gene matches: 8.

The chain combines TRBV27 with TRBJ1-4; D is possibly TRBD1 (6 bases). V lost 4 bases to trimming and J lost 4 bases, with 13 bases between them. CDR3 size: 15 residues. Germline V CDR1 and CDR2: MNHEY, SMNVEV (reference sequence). CDR3 loop: CASSSHRAFNEKLFF. The CDR3 bases are TGTGCCAGCAGTTCACACAGGGCCTTTAATGAAAAACTGTTTTTT.